This TCR beta chain appears in the sequencing data of a study of PD-1 blockade in classical Hodgkin lymphoma. Across the whole study: Every 2 weeks, patients had 3 mg/kg nivolumab intravenously. General study results and limits: Newly diagnosed patients reportedly had lower baseline TCR diversity than healthy donors.

Germline V lookup: CDR1 WNHNN, CDR2 SYGVQD (reference sequence). The CDR3 covers 14 residues. V gave up 10 bases and J gave up 4 bases; unmatched junction bases: 10. TCRdb's table, derived via immunoSEQ multiplex PCR, lists solely in-frame clones and lacks some. The table has more than 25,000 clones, just over 70% seen once. As to this clone: What it recognizes is unknown.

Following autologous stem cell transplantation, relapse occurred in every patient, and exposure to brentuximab vedotin varied. The sequencing used peripheral blood mononuclear cells (PBMCs), collected before the second cycle of nivolumab. The chain employs TRBV10-1 and TRBJ2-3, with 8 bases fitting TRBD2. The clonotype was recovered from a human donor with classical Hodgkin lymphoma. The CDR3, as DNA: TGCGCCACCGCGACGGGGGGGCCCCCAGATACGCAGTATTTT. Protein product: CATATGGPPDTQYF.